This T cell receptor beta chain was obtained from a study of T cells after yellow fever vaccination. This clonotype was counted at least ten times. A single record per CDR3 protein comes from TCRdb applying MiXCR to the 5' RACE reads. The data hold some 160,000 distinct CDR3 sequences, with roughly 9% observed a single time. Sequenced material: CD8+ T cells sorted from PBMCs, taken 45 days after the yellow fever booster vaccination. The receptor's source is a man between 18 and 35 years old who received the YFV17D yellow fever vaccine.

The CDR3 DNA reads TGCAGTGCTTCCTCACCCGAGCCAGTCGGAAACACCATATATTTT. Residues: CSASSPEPVGNTIYF. The J gene is TRBJ1-3, the V gene TRBV20-1; D gene unclear. The germline V gene encodes CDR1 DFQATT and CDR2 SNEGSKA (reference sequence). The CDR3 is 15 amino acids. Trimming removed 5 bases at V and 4 bases at J, with 18 bases between.